What follows are 9 T cell receptor beta chains derived from one specimen sequenced in a study of blood T cells in healthy people across ages (dated by TCRdb to between 2015 and 2016). Libraries were constructed by 5' RACE. Sequencing was performed on an Illumina HiSeq 2500. A second roughly 7 to 11 cycle PCR used a sample-barcoded 5' primer and a J-beta primer mix. Clones were called with MiXCR by TCRdb after fastp trimmed the public reads at Q25, and only in-frame beta chains were retained. Rows merge per CDR3 protein into single entries with the most common DNA and genes. This sample gives 850,000 to 1,000,000 distinct CDR3 sequences in total; around 46% of them show up just once. Of the sample, around an eighth is held by the ten largest clones. Sequenced: blood. The receptors stem from a man under 40 in good health.

This clonotype was seen more than once but under ten times. The chain employs TRBV27 and TRBJ1-1, with 7 bases aligning to TRBD1. The J segment lost 7 bases and the V segment lost 2 bases, leaving 13 bases of the junction unmatched. Germline lookup yields CDR1 MNHEY and CDR2 SMNVEV (reference sequence). The CDR3 extends over 16 amino acids. In DNA form, the CDR3 reads TGTGCCAGCAGTTTAGCCCGAGGGACAGCCAGACATGAAGCTTTCTTT. It specifies CASSLARGTARHEAFF.

This clonotype was counted only a few times. The chain recombines TRBV6-6 with TRBJ1-5; D gene unclear. The CDR3 loop spans 13 amino acids. Trimming shortened V by 8 bases and J by 2 bases, and 10 bases separated the two germline ends. The V gene's germline CDR1 is MNHNY and CDR2 SVGAGI (reference sequence). DNA of the CDR3: TGTGCCAGCGGCCACGGGCGCAATCAGCCCCAGCATTTT. Residues: CASGHGRNQPQHF.

V and J are TRBV6-2 or TRBV6-3 and TRBJ2-4, with D hard to call. This CDR3 has 14 residues. Germline CDR1 is MNHEY and CDR2 is SVGEGT. V gave up 6 bases and J gave up 7 bases, with 16 bases separating them. CDR3 amino acids: CASRDATDRNIQYF. As DNA, the CDR3 is TGTGCCAGCAGGGACGCTACAGATCGGAACATTCAGTACTTC.

Here the CDR3 reads CASSTRDRVAGTDTQYF. The CDR3 DNA reads TGCGCCAGCAGCACCCGGGACAGGGTTGCTGGCACAGATACGCAGTATTTT. This rearrangement joins TRBV5-1 to TRBJ2-3, with 9 bases lining up with TRBD1. CDR1 is SGHRS and CDR2 is YFSETQ in the germline V gene. There are 17 residues in the CDR3. Trimming took 4 bases from V and 1 from J; bases not matched to a gene: 10.

This chain uses TRBV6-1 with TRBJ1-1; tentative D call: TRBD1 (5 bases). CDR3 length: 13 amino acids. Trimming pared 11 bases from V and 6 bases from J, leaving 19 bases between. CDR1 and CDR2 from the germline V gene are MNHNS and SASEGT. The CDR3 nucleotides are TGTGCCGTTTGGGTGGAGGGGAGCGCTGAAGCTTTCTTT. Translated: CAVWVEGSAEAFF.

The chain has TRBV5-1 and TRBJ2-1; 9 bases align to TRBD1. Trimming took 4 bases from V and 9 from J; bases not matched to a gene: 11. Germline V CDR1 and CDR2: SGHRS, YFSETQ. This CDR3 is 15 amino acids long. The CDR3 is CASSQDRGGIGEQFF. The CDR3 coding sequence is TGCGCCAGCAGCCAAGACAGGGGGGGGATCGGTGAGCAGTTCTTC. Full variable domain (rest looked up from reference TRBV5-1 and TRBJ2-1): KAGVTQTPRYLIKTRGQQVTLSCSPISGHRSVSWYQQTPGQGLQFLFEYFSETQRNKGNFPGRFSGRQFSNSRSEMNVSTLELGDSALYLCASSQDRGGIGEQFFGPGTRLTVL.

The chain uses TRBV6-6 and TRBJ2-3; no clear D gene. CDR1 and CDR2 (germline): MNHNY, SVGAGI (reference sequence). The CDR3 extends over 15 amino acids. Trimming cost V 7 bases and J 2 bases, with 16 bases left between them. The CDR3 loop is CASIKSVMDTDTQYF. The CDR3 region has the DNA TGTGCCAGCATCAAAAGTGTGATGGACACAGATACGCAGTATTTT.

This clonotype was seen at least ten times. The chain uses TRBV7-2 and TRBJ2-4; D possibly uses TRBD1 or TRBD2 (6 bases each). The CDR3 runs to 14 residues. Germline-derived CDR1 and CDR2 are SGHTA and FQGNSA. Trimming cost V 5 bases and J 2 bases, with 10 bases left between them. In nucleotides, the CDR3 is TGTGCCAGCAGCGAAGGGGGGCCCAAAAACATTCAGTACTTC. This translates into CASSEGGPKNIQYF.

The chain combines TRBV4-1 with TRBJ2-7; perhaps TRBD2 as D (6 bases). The V gene's germline CDR1 is MGHRA and CDR2 YSYEKL. This CDR3 comprises 15 residues. The ends were cut back, 6 bases at V and 2 bases at J, with 17 bases in the middle. The CDR3 coding sequence is TGCGCCAGCAGTCTTTCGGGGGACGGTACCTACGAGCAGTACTTC. Translated: CASSLSGDGTYEQYF.